Presented here are 10 T cell receptor beta chains from one specimen sequenced in a study of T-cell memory formation after mild COVID-19. TCRdb analysed the 5' RACE reads with MiXCR anew, one entry per CDR3 protein. Of 200,000 or so distinct CDR3 sequences in the sample, 7.5% to 10% were seen once. Material for sequencing was PBMCs or a T cell subset sorted from them (not recorded which). These receptor sequences come from a man aged 18 to 29 who had mild COVID-19 (a few samples of this study predate the infection). Cell type and time point are not known.

This clonotype was seen a handful of times. The chain has TRBV5-4 and TRBJ2-6; TRBD1 aligns across 10 bases. Germline assignment: CDR1 SGHNT and CDR2 YYREEE (reference sequence). This CDR3 comprises 16 residues. J lost 0 bases, V lost 4 bases, and 1 base had no gene match. CDR3 sequence: CASSRTGGSGANVLTF. The CDR3 nucleotides read TGTGCCAGCAGCCGGACAGGGGGCTCTGGGGCCAACGTCCTGACTTTC. Full variable domain (remainder filled in from reference TRBV5-4 and TRBJ2-6): ETGVTQSPTHLIKTRGQQVTLRCSSQSGHNTVSWYQQALGQGPQFIFQYYREEENGRGNFPPRFSGLQFPNYSSELNVNALELDDSALYLCASSRTGGSGANVLTFGAGSRLTVL.

This clonotype was counted between two and nine times. The chain joins TRBV6-6 to TRBJ2-7, with 12 bases matching TRBD1. This CDR3 has 15 residues. The germline CDR1 and CDR2 sequences are MNHNY and SVGAGI (reference sequence). V was pared by 8 bases and J by 7 bases, with 12 bases of the junction left unmatched. The CDR3 DNA sequence: TGTGCCAGCGGGACAGGGGGCTTTTCCATGGGGGAGCAGTACTTC. Translating it yields CASGTGGFSMGEQYF.

This clonotype turned up a few times. The genes are TRBV7-8 and TRBJ2-5; weak D call: TRBD1 (6 bases). CDR1 and CDR2 (germline): SGHVS, FQNEAQ. The CDR3 runs to 15 residues. Trimming stripped 5 bases from V and 4 bases from J, with 17 bases between. Here the CDR3 reads CASSQHRELRETQYF. CDR3 nucleotides: TGTGCCAGCAGCCAACACAGGGAATTGAGAGAGACCCAGTACTTC.

The rearrangement uses TRBV6-6 and TRBJ1-5; a possible D gene is TRBD1 (6 bases). The germline V and J ends were trimmed by 2 bases and 4 bases, with 15 bases remaining between them. This CDR3 is 16 amino acids long. Germline-derived CDR1 and CDR2 are MNHNY and SVGAGI (reference sequence). This chain's CDR3 is CASSYGVRTVNQPQHF. In DNA, the CDR3 is TGTGCCAGCAGTTACGGCGTTAGGACAGTAAATCAGCCCCAGCATTTT.

This clonotype has ten or more counts. The rearrangement links TRBV10-3 to TRBJ2-3; D uncertain. The V and J ends lost 8 bases and 5 bases respectively, with 5 bases between them. The CDR3 runs 10 residues. Germline-derived CDR1 and CDR2 are ENHRY and SYGVKD. CDR3 sequence (DNA): TGTGCCATCGGTGGAGATACGCAGTATTTT. Amino acids: CAIGGDTQYF.

The table lists this clonotype with a few counts. The DNA of the CDR3 is TGTGCCAGCAGTGGGACAGGGGCTACCCCCCTAGCCAAAAACATTCAGTACTTC. Translating gives CASSGTGATPLAKNIQYF. The rearrangement joins TRBV6-2 or TRBV6-3 to TRBJ2-4; 10 bases agree with TRBD1. The CDR3 totals 18 residues. V shed 5 bases, J shed 0 bases, and the junction held 10 bases outside the gene matches. Germline CDR1 and CDR2: MNHEY and SVGEGT.

This chain links TRBV5-1 with TRBJ2-1; 7 positions match TRBD2. The CDR3 runs 16 residues. V was pared by 1 base and J by 8 bases, with 12 bases of the junction left unmatched. From germline, CDR1 is SGHRS and CDR2 YFSETQ. The CDR3 bases are TGCGCCAGCAGCTTGTCCGGGACTAACTCCGGCGATGAGCAGTTCTTC. Residues: CASSLSGTNSGDEQFF.

The sample holds a few counts of this clonotype. V gene TRBV5-1 combines with J gene TRBJ2-6; TRBD1 matches at 8 bases. Germline CDR1 SGHRS, CDR2 YFSETQ. The V gene end was trimmed by 2 bases and the J gene end by 2 bases; junction bases not matched to a gene: 9. The CDR3 spans 18 residues. Here the CDR3 reads CASSLVPGQATGANVLTF. Written as DNA, the CDR3 is TGCGCCAGCAGCTTAGTCCCGGGACAGGCGACTGGGGCCAACGTCCTGACTTTC.

The V and J genes are TRBV7-9 and TRBJ1-3, with unresolved D. Germline CDR1 is SEHNR and CDR2 is FQNEAQ (reference sequence). V was pared by 7 bases and J by 3 bases, with 10 bases between. The CDR3 spans 13 residues. CDR3 protein: CASTPPNGNTIYF. The CDR3 DNA reads as TGTGCCAGCACCCCACCCAATGGAAACACCATATATTTT.

To note about this clonotype: Sequence at one end of the junction differs from germline and may be a read error. J is TRBJ2-1 and V is TRBV7-2; 9 bases fit TRBD1. The germline V gene has CDR1 SGHTA and CDR2 FQGNSA. The length of the CDR3 is 13 residues. The CDR3: CASSLGRDRVSTF. CDR3 sequence (DNA): TGTGCCAGCAGCTTAGGCCGGGACAGGGTTTCAACGTTC.